These 32 T cell receptor beta chains were all obtained from the same sample, sequenced in a study of blood T cell repertoires in COVID-19. Method: immunoSEQ multiplex PCR; TCRdb's copy keeps in-frame clones and lacks some. Seen here are roughly 140,000 clones, around 80% observed once, and the top ten hold 1.9%. Sequenced sample: peripheral blood. All receptors come from a woman aged 55 to 70 with acute or convalescent COVID-19.

The table lists this clone with a few counts. The chain uses TRBV27 and TRBJ1-1; no clear D. Germline V gene lookup returns CDR1 MNHEY and CDR2 SMNVEV (reference sequence). Deletions cut 4 bases from V and 5 bases from J, with 14 bases between. The CDR3 sequence is 14 residues long. The CDR3 sequence is CASSSPQRRTEAFF. CDR3 nucleotide sequence: TGTGCCAGCAGTTCCCCGCAACGGAGGACTGAAGCTTTCTTT.

CDR3 in amino acids: CASSLSIRGRAGAGELFF. The CDR3 bases are TGTGCCAGCAGTTTATCGATTCGCGGGAGGGCCGGGGCCGGGGAGCTGTTTTTT. This chain connects TRBV27 to TRBJ2-2, with TRBD2 identical over 9 bases. The germline V gene encodes CDR1 MNHEY and CDR2 SMNVEV (reference sequence). The CDR3 is 18 residues long. V trimming: 0 bases; J trimming: 6 bases; junction bases outside the gene matches: 11.

This clone was counted once. CDR3 protein: CASSAQYNEQFF. The CDR3 DNA reads as TGTGCCAGCAGCGCCCAGTACAATGAGCAGTTCTTC. The chain joins TRBV9 to TRBJ2-1; D is unresolved. V lost 3 bases to trimming and J lost 4 bases, with 5 bases between them. CDR3 size: 12 residues. Germline assignment: CDR1 SGDLS and CDR2 YYNGEE.

The chain is built from TRBV27 and TRBJ1-5, with D unresolved. Germline CDR1 and CDR2: MNHEY and SMNVEV (reference sequence). There are 15 residues in the CDR3. Trimming took off 8 bases at V and 9 bases at J, with 23 bases between the two ends. CDR3: CASPVSGRRKRPQHF. As DNA, the CDR3 is TGTGCCAGCCCAGTTTCGGGTCGAAGGAAGAGGCCCCAGCATTTT.

A single count supports this clone. This chain links TRBV14 with TRBJ2-7; 9 nucleotides agree with TRBD1. The CDR3 runs 21 residues. CDR1 and CDR2 (germline): SGHDN, FVKESK. V was clipped by 3 bases and J by 4 bases; unmatched bases: 25. The CDR3 reads CASSHGGPGQGFLTAFYEQYF. The CDR3 nucleotides read TGTGCCAGCAGCCATGGGGGCCCGGGACAGGGTTTCCTGACGGCATTTTACGAGCAGTACTTC.

This chain links TRBV7-2 with TRBJ2-2, with 8 bases matching TRBD2. J was trimmed by 4 bases and V by 2 bases; bases with no gene match: 12. CDR1 and CDR2 from the germline V gene are SGHTA and FQGNSA. The CDR3 is 18 amino acids. This CDR3 reads CASSLTHWWAGGTGELFF. The CDR3 DNA follows: TGTGCCAGCAGCTTAACCCATTGGTGGGCGGGAGGCACCGGGGAGCTGTTTTTT.

The V gene is TRBV7-8, the J gene TRBJ1-1; TRBD1 is a possible D gene (6 bases). V dropped 5 bases and J dropped 0 bases, with 10 bases sitting between them. This CDR3 comprises 14 residues. Germline assignment: CDR1 SGHVS and CDR2 FQNEAQ. CDR3 nucleotides: TGTGCCAGCAGCGAAAACAGGGTGAACACTGAAGCTTTCTTT. Amino acids: CASSENRVNTEAFF.

This chain uses TRBV6-6 with TRBJ1-1, with TRBD1 matching 9 bases. The CDR3 totals 15 residues. V gave up 5 bases and J gave up 5 bases; unmatched junction bases: 9. The germline V gene has CDR1 MNHNY and CDR2 SVGAGI (reference sequence). This CDR3 reads CASSRPTGGVTEAFF. The CDR3 bases are TGTGCCAGCAGTCGACCTACAGGGGGCGTAACTGAAGCTTTCTTT.

The chain joins TRBV9 to TRBJ2-7; the D gene is possibly TRBD1 (5 bases). This CDR3 has 15 residues. V lost 0 bases, J lost 3 bases, and 13 bases lay in between. Germline V gene data show CDR1 as SGDLS and CDR2 as YYNGEE. CDR3 in amino acids: CASSVGDSAGYEQYF. The CDR3 DNA sequence: TGTGCCAGCAGCGTAGGCGACAGTGCCGGCTACGAGCAGTACTTC.

The chain employs TRBV30 and TRBJ1-2; the match to TRBD1 covers 7 bases. The CDR3 has 16 amino acids. The germline CDR1 and CDR2 sequences are GTSNPN and SVGIG (reference sequence). V trimming: 0 bases; J trimming: 4 bases; junction bases outside the gene matches: 11. The CDR3 coding sequence is TGTGCCTGGAGTGTACTTAGGACAGGCGGGTCCTATGGCTACACCTTC. It translates to CAWSVLRTGGSYGYTF.

Points on this clone: Germline is not matched at one junction end, which may reflect a read error. The chain carries TRBV3-1 (or the pseudogene TRBV3-2) and TRBJ2-1, with TRBD2 identical over 9 bases. The CDR3 loop spans 13 amino acids. The germline gives CDR1 LGHDT, CDR2 YNNKEL (reference sequence). The CDR3: CASSQGTGTSMLF. CDR3 DNA: TGTGCCAGCAGCCAAGGGACCGGGACTAGCATGCTCTTC.

The chain employs TRBV27 and TRBJ2-6; the D gene is possibly TRBD1 (5 bases). This CDR3 is built from 15 residues. V was shortened by 3 bases and J by 8 bases, with 14 bases between the two germline ends. CDR1 MNHEY and CDR2 SMNVEV come from the germline V gene (reference sequence). This chain's CDR3 is CASSLGPAYTNVLTF. CDR3 DNA sequence: TGTGCCAGCAGTTTGGGGCCAGCTTATACCAACGTCCTGACTTTC.

The V call is TRBV28, the J call TRBJ1-1, with a tentative D call TRBD1 (6 bases). Germline CDR1 MDHEN, CDR2 SYDVKM. The CDR3 loop spans 13 amino acids. Trimming cost V 4 bases and J 5 bases, with 11 bases left between them. CDR3 coding DNA: TGTGCCAGCAGTTGGACAGAAAGGACTGAAGCTTTCTTT. Encoded protein: CASSWTERTEAFF.

J is TRBJ2-7 and V is TRBV5-1; a weak D match, TRBD2 (6 bases). This CDR3 is 16 amino acids long. Germline CDR1 and CDR2: SGHRS and YFSETQ. V lost 0 bases, J lost 3 bases, and 16 bases lay in between. CDR3 sequence (DNA): TGCGCCAGCAGCTTGGGGCTAACGGGACTCCACTACGAGCAGTACTTC. Its translation: CASSLGLTGLHYEQYF.

The V call is TRBV2, the J call TRBJ1-2; D not resolved. CDR1 and CDR2 from the germline V gene are SNHLY and FYNNEI. Trimming removed 7 bases from V and 4 bases from J, with 13 bases in between. The CDR3 loop spans 13 amino acids. Here the CDR3 DNA reads TGTGCCAGCATCGCGGGGTCCCTCTATGGCTACACCTTC. Translating gives CASIAGSLYGYTF.

This clone was observed a few times. The chain carries TRBV5-1 and TRBJ1-4; D is possibly TRBD1 (6 bases). The germline V gene has CDR1 SGHRS and CDR2 YFSETQ. Trimming shortened V by 0 bases and J by 0 bases, and 15 bases separated the two germline ends. This CDR3 contains 18 residues. CDR3 bases: TGCGCCAGCAGCTTGGGGACCGGAGGGGGGGCAACTAATGAAAAACTGTTTTTT. It yields the protein CASSLGTGGGATNEKLFF.

This clone showed up just a few times. The V gene is TRBV4-1, the J gene TRBJ2-2, with D perhaps TRBD2 (6 bases). Germline V gene sequence: CDR1 MGHRA, CDR2 YSYEKL. The CDR3 totals 15 residues. V lost 5 bases and J lost 5, with 15 bases in between. This chain's CDR3 is CASSSSLGGTGELFF. Here the CDR3 DNA reads TGCGCCAGCAGCTCTTCCCTTGGGGGGACCGGGGAGCTGTTTTTT.

V usage is TRBV28 and J usage is TRBJ2-1, with 13 bases that match TRBD2. Germline loops: CDR1 MDHEN, CDR2 SYDVKM. The trim removed 9 bases at V and 6 bases at J, leaving 8 bases unmatched. The CDR3 is 15 amino acids. CDR3 nucleotides: TGTGCCAGAACTAGCGGGAGGGCCCTCAGCAATGAGCAGTTCTTC. It yields the protein CARTSGRALSNEQFF.

CDR3 protein: CASAPTGAVGYTF. The CDR3 DNA is TGTGCCAGCGCACCGACAGGAGCCGTCGGCTACACCTTC. This chain links TRBV19 with TRBJ1-2; D may be TRBD1 (6 bases). The V gene lost 9 bases and the J gene lost 8 bases, with 19 bases spanning the gap. This CDR3 is built from 13 residues. Germline lookup yields CDR1 LNHDA and CDR2 SQIVND (reference sequence).

The chain joins TRBV6-1 to TRBJ1-1, with D possibly matching TRBD1 (5 bases). In germline, CDR1 is MNHNS, CDR2 SASEGT. Trimming pared 1 base from V and 2 bases from J, leaving 8 bases between. The CDR3 runs 14 residues. CDR3 loop: CASSEEGFNTEAFF. In DNA form, the CDR3 reads TGTGCCAGCAGTGAAGAGGGGTTTAACACTGAAGCTTTCTTT.

The J gene is TRBJ1-2, the V gene TRBV6-2 or TRBV6-3; D not resolved. This CDR3 has 17 residues. V gave up 3 bases and J gave up 3 bases, with 20 bases separating them. CDR1 and CDR2 from the germline V gene are MNHEY and SVGEGT. The CDR3 sequence: CASSYFRGGLRDYGYTF. The CDR3 DNA is TGTGCCAGCAGTTATTTTCGGGGAGGGCTGAGGGACTATGGCTACACCTTC.

In regard to this clone: One end of the junction is discordant with germline, which a read error may explain. The chain recombines TRBV4-2 with TRBJ2-1, with D maybe TRBD2 (5 bases). Looked up from germline, CDR1 is LGHNA and CDR2 is YNFKEQ. The CDR3 runs 15 residues. CDR3 nucleotide sequence: TGTGCCAGCAGCCAAGGGAGGAACTCCTACAATGAGCAATTCTTC. Translated: CASSQGRNSYNEQFF.

The rearrangement uses TRBV18 and TRBJ2-3; 8 bases map to TRBD1. Per germline, CDR1 KGHSH and CDR2 LQKENI. The CDR3 consists of 18 residues. The trim removed 2 bases at V and 1 base at J, leaving 11 bases unmatched. CDR3 in DNA: TGTGCCAGCTCACCAATCCGCCAGGGACAGGTTGGCACAGATACGCAGTATTTT. This gives the protein CASSPIRQGQVGTDTQYF.

J is TRBJ2-7 and V is TRBV12-3 or TRBV12-4; a possible D gene is TRBD2 (6 bases). The CDR3 has 12 residues. Trimming cost V 6 bases and J 3 bases, with 9 bases left between them. The DNA for the CDR3 is TGTGCCAGCAGGCGGGGAATCTACGAGCAGTACTTC. The encoded protein is CASRRGIYEQYF.

The chain recombines TRBV29-1 with TRBJ2-7; no clear D. CDR3 length: 13 residues. Per germline, CDR1 SQVTM and CDR2 ANQGSEA. V was pared by 2 bases and J by 3 bases, with 11 bases between. The CDR3 spells CSVEHDKGYEQYF. The CDR3 DNA reads TGCAGCGTTGAACACGACAAAGGCTACGAGCAGTACTTC.

The J gene is TRBJ1-2, the V gene TRBV7-9; 10 bases align to TRBD1. The V gene end was trimmed by 2 bases and the J gene end by 7 bases; junction bases not matched to a gene: 7. The CDR3 consists of 15 residues. The germline V gene encodes CDR1 SEHNR and CDR2 FQNEAQ (reference sequence). The CDR3 is CASSLFGTGVSGYTF. CDR3 nucleotides: TGTGCCAGCAGCTTATTCGGGACAGGGGTTAGTGGCTACACCTTC.

The V call is TRBV2, the J call TRBJ2-3, with 12 bases identical to TRBD2. Germline lookup yields CDR1 SNHLY and CDR2 FYNNEI. The CDR3 has 15 residues. V lost 2 bases to trimming and J lost 6 bases; unmatched junction nucleotides: 3. The CDR3 DNA is TGTGCCAGCAGTGAACTAGCGGGAGGGCCGGATACGCAGTATTTT. Protein: CASSELAGGPDTQYF.

This clone was observed a single time. The J gene is TRBJ2-5, the V gene TRBV5-8; 11 nucleotides align to TRBD1. In germline, CDR1 is SGHTS, CDR2 YDEGEE. This CDR3 spans 16 amino acids. V shed 4 bases, J shed 4 bases, and the junction held 9 bases outside the gene matches. CDR3 DNA sequence: TGTGCCAGCAGCCTGGACAGGGGGCTGGGGGGAGAGACCCAGTACTTC. This translates into CASSLDRGLGGETQYF.

The chain combines TRBV19 with TRBJ2-1, with TRBD2 matching 10 bases. Germline V gene lookup returns CDR1 LNHDA and CDR2 SQIVND (reference sequence). This CDR3 comprises 16 residues. V trimming: 6 bases; J trimming: 5 bases; junction bases outside the gene matches: 10. The CDR3: CASRELAGSRHNEQFF. The CDR3 nucleotides read TGTGCCAGTAGAGAACTAGCGGGAAGCCGGCACAATGAGCAGTTCTTC. Using reference TRBV19 and TRBJ2-1 for the parts outside the CDR3, the full variable domain is DGGITQSPKYLFRKEGQNVTLSCEQNLNHDAMYWYRQDPGQGLRLIYYSQIVNDFQKGDIAEGYSVSREKKESFPLTVTSAQKNPTAFYLCASRELAGSRHNEQFFGPGTRLTVL.

A single count supports this clone. The genes are TRBV30 and TRBJ2-2; TRBD1 matches 9 bases. Trimming removed 7 bases from V and 8 bases from J; junction bases left unmatched: 8. The CDR3 loop spans 13 amino acids. The germline CDR1 and CDR2 sequences are GTSNPN and SVGIG (reference sequence). In DNA, the CDR3 is TGTGCCTTTGGGACAGGGCTGGGTGGGGAGCTGTTTTTT. Protein sequence: CAFGTGLGGELFF.

This chain links TRBV23-1 with TRBJ2-5; TRBD1 matches 9 bases. TRBV23-1 is an ORF, with its function uncertain. Unmatched junction bases numbered 14, after V lost 6 bases and J lost 6 bases. The CDR3 is 16 amino acids. CDR3 in DNA: TGCGCCAGCAGGCACAATCGACAGGGGGGTTGCAAGACCCAGTACTTC. It yields the protein CASRHNRQGGCKTQYF.

The genes are TRBV6-4 and TRBJ2-1, with 8 bases that match TRBD2. V was clipped by 8 bases and J by 0 bases; unmatched bases: 6. The V gene's germline CDR1 is MRHNA and CDR2 SNTAGT. This CDR3 has 15 residues. CDR3 in amino acids: CASRLAPSSYNEQFF. The CDR3, as DNA: TGTGCCAGCCGACTAGCGCCGAGCTCCTACAATGAGCAGTTCTTC.